Listed here are 26 T cell receptor beta chains from one sample, sequenced in a study of cytomegalovirus exposure and HLA in healthy donors. The PCR used 60 Vbeta and 13 Jbeta primers. Produced via immunoSEQ multiplex PCR; TCRdb's table is partial and in-frame only. Of some 98,000 clones in the sample, 70% to 85% are singletons; the top ten hold over 9%. Sequencing used PBMCs. These receptors originate from a human donor in good health.

The V and J genes are TRBV5-6 and TRBJ1-1; 9 bases match TRBD1. Germline V gene sequence: CDR1 SGHDT, CDR2 YYEEEE. The J segment lost 5 bases and the V segment lost 5 bases, leaving 10 bases of the junction unmatched. This CDR3 is built from 15 residues. The DNA of the CDR3 is TGTGCCAGCAGACAAGGACAGGGGAAGAGGACTGAAGCTTTCTTT. Its translation is CASRQGQGKRTEAFF.

This sequence joins TRBV9 and TRBJ2-2; TRBD2 agrees at 7 bases. V dropped 3 bases and J dropped 6; count of bases not matched to a gene: 5. Germline values: CDR1 SGDLS, CDR2 YYNGEE. CDR3 length equals 14 residues. As DNA, the CDR3 is TGTGCCAGCAGCGGGGCGGGAGCGGCCGGGGAGCTGTTTTTT. This gives the protein CASSGAGAAGELFF.

This clone was recorded a few times. This sequence joins TRBV5-5 and TRBJ1-1; the D is unclear. Germline CDR1 is SGHKS and CDR2 is YYEKEE (reference sequence). With 0 bases removed from V and 3 bases from J, the gap between germline ends came to 6 bases. The CDR3 has 13 residues. In nucleotides, the CDR3 is TGTGCCAGCAGCTTGGGGGCGTACACTGAAGCTTTCTTT. Translated: CASSLGAYTEAFF. The whole variable domain, filled in from reference TRBV5-5 and TRBJ1-1, reads DAGVTQSPTHLIKTRGQQVTLRCSPISGHKSVSWYQQVLGQGPQFIFQYYEKEERGRGNFPDRFSARQFPNYSSELNVNALLLGDSALYLCASSLGAYTEAFFGQGTRLTVV.

DNA of the CDR3: TGTGCCAGCAGCTTATGGACAGGGGACCAGCCCCAGCATTTT. Residues: CASSLWTGDQPQHF. The chain uses TRBV7-2 and TRBJ1-5; 9 nucleotides align to TRBD1. Trimming cost V 2 bases and J 7 bases; bases outside gene matches: 3. The germline CDR1 and CDR2 sequences are SGHTA and FQGNSA. CDR3 length: 14 amino acids.

This clone came up once. This chain uses TRBV2 with TRBJ1-4; weak D call: TRBD1 (5 bases). Germline values: CDR1 SNHLY, CDR2 FYNNEI. This CDR3 is 11 amino acids long. V lost 8 bases and J lost 7, with 8 bases in between. DNA for the CDR3: TGTGCCAGCCGGGGGGTTGAAAAACTGTTTTTT. This encodes CASRGVEKLFF. Filled out from reference TRBV2 and TRBJ1-4, the complete variable domain reads EPEVTQTPSHQVTQMGQEVILRCVPISNHLYFYWYRQILGQKVEFLVSFYNNEISEKSEIFDDQFSVERPDGSNFTLKIRSTKLEDSAMYFCASRGVEKLFFGSGTQLSVL.

This clone came up a few times. This sequence joins TRBV7-6 and TRBJ2-1; TRBD1 might be the D (5 bases). Germline CDR1 is SGHVS and CDR2 is FNYEAQ. V lost 2 bases, J lost 6 bases, and 11 bases lay in between. CDR3 length equals 14 residues. The CDR3 reads CASSLYAGLNEQFF. The CDR3, as DNA: TGTGCCAGCAGCTTATATGCAGGGCTCAATGAGCAGTTCTTC.

V is TRBV5-1 and J is TRBJ2-2; 9 bases are a match to TRBD1. The germline V gene encodes CDR1 SGHRS and CDR2 YFSETQ. This CDR3 has 19 amino acids. Unmatched junction bases numbered 16, after V lost 4 bases and J lost 3 bases. Here the CDR3 DNA reads TGCGCCAGCAGCAATCTGGACAGGGGCTCCCGCTATTACACCGGGGAGCTGTTTTTT. Its translation is CASSNLDRGSRYYTGELFF.

V and J are TRBV28 and TRBJ2-3; 12 positions match TRBD1. This CDR3 comprises 15 residues. Germline V gene sequence: CDR1 MDHEN, CDR2 SYDVKM. V gave up 5 bases and J gave up 5 bases; unmatched junction bases: 5. The CDR3 DNA reads as TGTGCCAGCAGTCACCGGGACAGGGGGCGAGATACGCAGTATTTT. It translates to CASSHRDRGRDTQYF.

The count of this clone is one. In DNA, the CDR3 is TGTGCCAGCAGCGTACTCGGGTCAGGGGGCACTGAAGCTTTCTTT. It translates to CASSVLGSGGTEAFF. The rearrangement links TRBV9 to TRBJ1-1; 7 bases are shared with TRBD1. CDR1 and CDR2 (germline): SGDLS, YYNGEE. With 1 base clipped from V and 4 bases from J, the junction kept 7 bases outside the gene matches. CDR3 length: 15 amino acids.

Only one count was recorded for this clone. The gene calls are TRBV7-6 and TRBJ2-2, with 8 bases aligning to TRBD1. V was pared by 1 base and J by 5 bases, with 0 bases of the junction left unmatched. The CDR3 covers 14 residues. The germline gives CDR1 SGHVS, CDR2 FNYEAQ. CDR3 sequence (DNA): TGTGCCAGCAGCTTAGGACAGGGGACCGGGGAGCTGTTTTTT. Translating it yields CASSLGQGTGELFF.

This rearrangement joins TRBV7-6 to TRBJ2-5; TRBD2 aligns across 13 bases. The better agreement between TRBJ2-7 and the DNA end casts doubt on the J call. The CDR3 runs 16 residues. CDR1 is SGHVS, CDR2 FNYEAQ, per germline. The CDR3 DNA sequence: TGTGCCAGCAGCCCAGGGACTAGCGGGGAAAGCTACGAGCAGTACTTC. It yields the protein CASSPGTSGESYEQYF.

As regards this clone: A junction end diverges from the germline sequence, so it may reflect a read error. Other DNA sequences in this specimen translate into the identical CDR3. The chain combines TRBV27 with TRBJ1-1, with 10 positions matching TRBD1. The CDR3 has 14 amino acids. The germline V gene has CDR1 MNHEY and CDR2 SMNVEV (reference sequence). CDR3 DNA sequence: TGTGCCAGCAGTCATGGACAGGGGGGCACTGAAGCCTTCTTT. Protein product: CASSHGQGGTEAFF.

This clone occurred once. J is TRBJ1-4 and V is TRBV19; weak D call: TRBD1 (6 bases). Trimming stripped 3 bases from V and 8 bases from J, with 13 bases between. The germline V gene has CDR1 LNHDA and CDR2 SQIVND (reference sequence). The CDR3 has 14 residues. The DNA of the CDR3 is TGTGCCAGTAGTATCGGGACACCTCGGGAAAAACTGTTTTTT. This sequence encodes CASSIGTPREKLFF. Together with reference TRBV19 and TRBJ1-4, the CDR3 gives the full variable domain: DGGITQSPKYLFRKEGQNVTLSCEQNLNHDAMYWYRQDPGQGLRLIYYSQIVNDFQKGDIAEGYSVSREKKESFPLTVTSAQKNPTAFYLCASSIGTPREKLFFGSGTQLSVL.

This clone appeared a single time. The V and J genes are TRBV4-3 and TRBJ2-5, with 7 nucleotides matching TRBD2. The CDR3 contains 16 residues. CDR1 is LGHNA and CDR2 is YSLEER in the germline V gene. Trimming took 0 bases from V and 6 from J; bases not matched to a gene: 10. CDR3 DNA sequence: TGCGCCAGCAGCCAAGAGACGGGGAGGGCCAGGAAGACCCAGTACTTC. It yields the protein CASSQETGRARKTQYF.

The chain joins TRBV28 to TRBJ2-1, with TRBD2 matching 9 bases. This CDR3 spans 15 amino acids. Trimming took 3 bases from V and 2 from J; bases not matched to a gene: 2. Germline V gene sequence: CDR1 MDHEN, CDR2 SYDVKM. CDR3 nucleotides: TGTGCCAGCAGTTTGACTAGCGGAACCTACAATGAGCAGTTCTTC. Translating it yields CASSLTSGTYNEQFF.

The chain carries TRBV19 and TRBJ2-1; perhaps TRBD1 as D (6 bases). Trimming pared 6 bases from V and 6 bases from J, leaving 12 bases between. Germline V gene lookup returns CDR1 LNHDA and CDR2 SQIVND (reference sequence). This CDR3 spans 13 amino acids. This CDR3 is CASSRTGPNEQFF. The CDR3 bases are TGTGCCAGTAGCCGAACAGGGCCCAATGAGCAGTTCTTC.

This chain connects TRBV9 to TRBJ2-6, with a weak D call TRBD2 (6 bases). V was trimmed by 1 base and J by 1 base, leaving 6 bases between them. Germline-derived CDR1 and CDR2 are SGDLS and YYNGEE. The CDR3 consists of 15 residues. CDR3 in DNA: TGTGCCAGCAGCGTACGGGGGTCTGGGGCCAACGTCCTGACTTTC. Its protein product is CASSVRGSGANVLTF. The full variable domain, rest sourced from reference TRBV9 and TRBJ2-6, is DSGVTQTPKHLITATGQRVTLRCSPRSGDLSVYWYQQSLDQGLQFLIQYYNGEERAKGNILERFSAQQFPDLHSELNLSSLELGDSALYFCASSVRGSGANVLTFGAGSRLTVL.

J is TRBJ2-5 and V is TRBV28, with D perhaps TRBD2 (5 bases). Germline CDR1 MDHEN, CDR2 SYDVKM. The CDR3 is made up of 16 amino acids. Trimming removed 4 bases from V and 2 bases from J, with 17 bases in between. The CDR3 here is CASSSTPPGKQETQYF. The CDR3 DNA follows: TGTGCCAGCAGTTCAACCCCCCCGGGGAAACAAGAGACCCAGTACTTC.

The chain combines TRBV2 with TRBJ1-1, with TRBD1 identical over 9 bases. J lost 4 bases, V lost 6 bases, and 15 bases had no gene match. The CDR3 is 17 residues long. The germline V gene has CDR1 SNHLY and CDR2 FYNNEI. The CDR3 spells CASRVSRDRVSGTEAFF. The CDR3 DNA sequence: TGTGCCAGCAGAGTGTCCCGGGACAGGGTTTCGGGCACTGAAGCTTTCTTT. Filled out from reference TRBV2 and TRBJ1-1, the complete variable domain reads EPEVTQTPSHQVTQMGQEVILRCVPISNHLYFYWYRQILGQKVEFLVSFYNNEISEKSEIFDDQFSVERPDGSNFTLKIRSTKLEDSAMYFCASRVSRDRVSGTEAFFGQGTRLTVV.

The chain joins TRBV6-1 to TRBJ1-6; the D is unclear. From germline, CDR1 is MNHNS and CDR2 SASEGT. CDR3 length equals 15 residues. Trimming removed 3 bases at V and 5 bases at J, with 11 bases between. The CDR3 loop is CASSDVWQDNSPLHF. CDR3 nucleotide sequence: TGTGCCAGCAGTGACGTTTGGCAGGATAATTCACCCCTCCACTTT.

The J gene is TRBJ2-2, the V gene TRBV11-3, with a weak D call TRBD2 (5 bases). Trimming took off 1 base at V and 6 bases at J, with 15 bases between the two ends. This CDR3 region has 16 residues. Germline lookup yields CDR1 SGHNT and CDR2 YENEEA. CDR3 protein: CASSLGRGSDAGELFF. For the CDR3, the DNA is TGTGCCAGCAGCTTAGGGCGTGGGAGTGACGCCGGGGAGCTGTTTTTT.

The rearrangement joins TRBV7-9 to TRBJ1-4, with D hard to call. V lost 1 base and J lost 5, with 8 bases in between. The CDR3 spans 14 residues. CDR1 is SEHNR, CDR2 FQNEAQ, per germline (reference sequence). Written as DNA, the CDR3 is TGTGCCAGCAGCTTAGAGCGTGGAAATGAAAAACTGTTTTTT. Translated: CASSLERGNEKLFF.

CDR3 sequence (DNA): TGTGCCAGCTCGGTCGATACAGGGAGCACTGAAGCTTTCTTT. This sequence encodes CASSVDTGSTEAFF. V gene TRBV18 combines with J gene TRBJ1-1, with D tentatively TRBD1 (6 bases). CDR1 is KGHSH and CDR2 is LQKENI in the germline V gene. V lost 6 bases, J lost 4 bases, and 15 bases lay in between. The CDR3 contains 14 residues.

The chain employs TRBV5-8 and TRBJ2-5; 11 nucleotides agree with TRBD1. V dropped 4 bases and J dropped 5; count of bases not matched to a gene: 7. The CDR3 extends over 15 amino acids. Germline CDR1 SGHTS, CDR2 YDEGEE. For the CDR3, the DNA is TGTGCCAGCAGCCTTGGACAGGGGGCAGTGGAGACCCAGTACTTC. This translates into CASSLGQGAVETQYF.

The V gene is TRBV7-6, the J gene TRBJ2-2, with 8 bases lining up with TRBD2. The CDR3 totals 15 residues. Germline values: CDR1 SGHVS, CDR2 FNYEAQ. The V segment lost 6 bases and the J segment 7 bases; nucleotides outside the gene matches: 10. DNA of the CDR3: TGTGCCAGCAGTCCTACGACTAGCGCTAACGGGGAGCTGTTTTTT. It is translated as CASSPTTSANGELFF.

The chain carries TRBV25-1 and TRBJ2-1; a weak D match, TRBD2 (5 bases). The CDR3 consists of 15 residues. CDR1 MGHDK and CDR2 SYGVNS come from the germline V gene. V was trimmed by 3 bases and J by 3 bases, leaving 12 bases between them. CDR3 in DNA: TGTGCCAGCAGTGATCCAGCGGATGGCTACAATGAGCAGTTCTTC. It codes for CASSDPADGYNEQFF.